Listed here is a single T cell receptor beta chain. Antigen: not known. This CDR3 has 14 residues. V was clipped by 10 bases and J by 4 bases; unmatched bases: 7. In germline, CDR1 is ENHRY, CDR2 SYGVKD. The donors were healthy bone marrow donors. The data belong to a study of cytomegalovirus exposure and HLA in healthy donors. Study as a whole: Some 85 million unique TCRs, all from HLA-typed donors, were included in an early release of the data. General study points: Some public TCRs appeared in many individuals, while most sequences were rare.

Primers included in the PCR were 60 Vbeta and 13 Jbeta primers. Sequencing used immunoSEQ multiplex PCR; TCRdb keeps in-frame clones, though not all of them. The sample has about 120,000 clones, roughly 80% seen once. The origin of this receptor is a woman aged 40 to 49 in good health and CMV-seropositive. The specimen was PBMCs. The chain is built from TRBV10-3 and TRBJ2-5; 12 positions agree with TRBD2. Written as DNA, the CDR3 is TGTGCCACACGGACTAGCGGGGAGGGAGAGACCCAGTACTTC. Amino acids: CATRTSGEGETQYF.